This is a list of T cell receptor beta chains from one sample in a study of T cell changes during pregnancy in multiple sclerosis. Measured with immunoSEQ multiplex PCR; TCRdb has only the in-frame clones, and not every one. Counted here are some 73,000 clones, approximately 92% occurring once; the ten biggest clones make up 2.5% to 3%. The sample here was peripheral blood, taken in the third trimester of pregnancy. These receptors all stem from a female donor in good health, enrolled as a control in a pregnancy study. Both conserved end residues are part of each CDR3. The D gene is left open where the match is weak. Clone size is stated in some rows and not others, as once, few, many or a class when expanded.

clone size	D gene	V gene	J gene	CDR3 DNA	CDR3 protein
once	NA	TRBV19	TRBJ1-1	TGTGCCAGTAGTATGACCAGGGGATGGAGCACTGAAGCTTTCTTT	CASSMTRGWSTEAFF
NA	TRBD1	TRBV7-2	TRBJ1-4	TGTGCCAGCGCCCCGGAGACAGGGAATGAAAAACTGTTTTTT	CASAPETGNEKLFF
NA	NA	TRBV29-1	TRBJ1-2	TGCAGCGTTCTCTCAGGTGGAGGCTACACCTTC	CSVLSGGGYTF
NA	NA	TRBV2	TRBJ2-5	TGTGCCAGCAAGGGGCGGACCTCCGGAGAGACCCAGTACTTC	CASKGRTSGETQYF
NA	TRBD2	TRBV2	TRBJ2-7	TGTGCCAGCAGGGCTAGCGGGGGGGCCTACGAGCAGTACTTC	CASRASGGAYEQYF
NA	NA	TRBV14	TRBJ2-3	TGTGCCAGCAGCCAAGTGGGCTTCACAGATACGCAGTATTTT	CASSQVGFTDTQYF
NA	NA	TRBV7-9	TRBJ2-2	TGTGCCAGCGTCATGGGCCCCGCGAACACCGGGGAGCTGTTTTTT	CASVMGPANTGELFF
once	NA	TRBV29-1	TRBJ2-7	TGCAGCGTCCCGAGGGCGGGCGAGCAGTACTTC	CSVPRAGEQYF
NA	TRBD2	TRBV2	TRBJ2-5	TGTGCCAGCAGTGAGTCGCGGGGGGGCCAAGAGACCCAGTACTTC	CASSESRGGQETQYF
NA	NA	TRBV29-1	TRBJ2-7	TGCAGCGTTGTTACAGGGAAATCCTACGAGCAGTACTTC	CSVVTGKSYEQYF
NA	TRBD2	TRBV11-2	TRBJ2-7	TGTGCCAGCAGCTTAGATCTTCCTTTTGTCCTAGCGGGGGGCCCCTACGAGCAGTACTTC	CASSLDLPFVLAGGPYEQYF
few	TRBD2	TRBV4-1	TRBJ2-7	TGCGCCAGCACCCCAGCGGGGGAGTCTCTCTACGAGCAGTACTTC	CASTPAGESLYEQYF
NA	NA	TRBV15	TRBJ1-5	TGTGCCACCAGCAGAGAATACAGGGCCAATCAGCCCCAGCATTTT	CATSREYRANQPQHF
NA	NA	TRBV6-1	TRBJ1-5	TGTGCCAGCATGGGACTACTTCCCCCAGGTCAGCCCCAGCATTTT	CASMGLLPPGQPQHF
NA	NA	TRBV2	TRBJ1-5	TGTGCCAGCACCGGACAAAACAATCAGCCCCAGCATTTT	CASTGQNNQPQHF
NA	TRBD2	TRBV10-3	TRBJ2-3	TGTGCCATCAGGGCCGGGACTAGCGGAGATACGCAGTATTTT	CAIRAGTSGDTQYF
few	TRBD1	TRBV5-5	TRBJ1-6	TGTGCCAGCAGCCCCAACAGGGGCAATAATTCACCCCTCCACTTT	CASSPNRGNNSPLHF
NA	TRBD1	TRBV6-5	TRBJ1-1	TGTGCCAGCACTAAAAGACAGGGGGTGAACACTGAAGCTTTCTTT	CASTKRQGVNTEAFF
NA	TRBD1	TRBV4-1	TRBJ2-7	TGCGCCAGCAGTCCCGGACAGGGCATGTCAACTTACGAGCAGTACTTC	CASSPGQGMSTYEQYF
NA	TRBD1	TRBV19	TRBJ1-4	TGTGCCAGTAGTATCGACAGGGCGGGTGAAAAACTGTTTTTT	CASSIDRAGEKLFF
NA	NA	TRBV14	TRBJ1-6	TGTGCCAGCAGCCCCCGGGTTAATTCACCCCTCCACTTT	CASSPRVNSPLHF
NA	TRBD1	TRBV7-3	TRBJ2-2	TGTGCCACCAGGGACAGGAACACCGGGGAGCTGTTTTTT	CATRDRNTGELFF
NA	TRBD1	TRBV4-1	TRBJ1-6	TGCGCCAGCAGCCAAACAGGGGCTGGATCACCCCTCCACTTT	CASSQTGAGSPLHF
NA	NA	TRBV6-1	TRBJ2-7	TGTGCCAGCAGTGAGGTGCGGGGCGAGCAGTACTTC	CASSEVRGEQYF
NA	NA	TRBV7-2	TRBJ2-3	TGTGCCAGCAGCTTAGCGGACTACACAGATACGCAGTATTTT	CASSLADYTDTQYF
NA	NA	TRBV5-6	TRBJ1-3	TGTGCCAGCAGCTTGGGAACAGGGCCGGGAAACACCATATATTTT	CASSLGTGPGNTIYF
NA	NA	TRBV7-8	TRBJ2-1	TGTGCCAGCAGCTTTTACGTTCATGGGGCGGGAAAGGTTAGCAATGAGCAGTTCTTC	CASSFYVHGAGKVSNEQFF
NA	TRBD1	TRBV25-1	TRBJ1-2	TGTGCCAGCAGTGGGGTACAGGGGGGGCGGGGCTACACCTTC	CASSGVQGGRGYTF
NA	TRBD2	TRBV6-5	TRBJ2-5	TGTGCCAGCAAACAAACTAGCGGGAAGGGAGAGACCCAGTACTTC	CASKQTSGKGETQYF
NA	TRBD1	TRBV27	TRBJ1-2	TGTGCCAGCAGAACACCCGACAGGGGCAACTATGGCTACACCTTC	CASRTPDRGNYGYTF
NA	NA	TRBV7-9	TRBJ2-5	TGTGCCAGCAGCCGGGACAACCAAGGGGAGACCCAGTACTTC	CASSRDNQGETQYF
NA	NA	TRBV5-1	TRBJ2-2	TGCGCCAGCAGCATCGGACAGCCGAACACCGGGGAGCTGTTTTTT	CASSIGQPNTGELFF
NA	TRBD1	TRBV19	TRBJ1-2	TGTGCCAGTAGCCCCACCTCTTCCGGGACAGGGGAAGGCTACACCTTC	CASSPTSSGTGEGYTF
NA	NA	TRBV13	TRBJ2-1	TGTGCCAGCAAACCGAGAGCAGGCTCCTACAATGAGCAGTTCTTC	CASKPRAGSYNEQFF
NA	TRBD2	TRBV11-3	TRBJ2-7	TGTGCCAGCAGCTCCCCCCTGGGACTAGCGGGATACGAGCAGTACTTC	CASSSPLGLAGYEQYF